This entry describes one TCR beta chain. Its antigen is not identified. The data are from a study of shared clonotypes between healthy human individuals. Points from the study as a whole: Sorted-subset sequencing, rarefaction showed, was incomplete despite large depth.

The table came from immunoSEQ multiplex PCR; TCRdb's copy has only in-frame clones and leaves some out. The table has about 770,000 clones, 72% seen once. CDR3 length: 19 residues. The junction had 10 bases not matched to a gene; V was cut back by 4 bases and J by 2 bases. The germline CDR1 and CDR2 sequences are PRHDT and FYEKMQ (reference sequence). The sequence was collected from a woman in her twenties or thirties in good health. Sequences were obtained from memory CD4+ T cells sorted from blood. Described subset: CD45RA-negative fraction. This sequence joins TRBV13 and TRBJ2-1, with 14 positions matching TRBD2. The CDR3 is CASSSSGLAGGPPYNEQFF. The DNA of the CDR3 is TGTGCCAGCAGCTCCAGCGGACTAGCGGGAGGCCCCCCCTACAATGAGCAGTTCTTC.